This T cell receptor (beta chain) appears in the sequencing data of a study of T cell responses to AZD1222 COVID-19 vaccine. Study observations and caveats: Donors were largely white British and mainly female; clonal diversity was possibly underestimated. CD4 TCRs linked to vaccination spanned spike, dominating at 160-218 and 743-854.

Assay used: immunoSEQ multiplex PCR; TCRdb lists only in-frame clones, some missing. The sample yields about 100,000 clones, around 92% seen once. Notes on this clone: Its target is not known.

J was trimmed by 9 bases and V by 1 base; bases with no gene match: 9. CDR3 length: 15 amino acids. CDR1 is GTSNPN and CDR2 is SVGIG in the germline V gene (reference sequence). The chain uses TRBV30 and TRBJ2-1, with TRBD1 identical over 10 bases. The specimen comprised peripheral blood, sampled on day 0 of AZD1222 vaccination. The origin of this receptor is an adult in good health. In DNA, the CDR3 is TGTGCCTGGAGTGACACCGGGACAGGGGTGAGTGAGCAGTTCTTC. As protein: CAWSDTGTGVSEQFF.